This T cell receptor (beta chain) was identified during a study of blood T cell repertoires in COVID-19. Study context: The United States, Italy and Spain provided the acute and convalescent COVID-19 samples. T cells, B-cell-depleted T cells, or PBMCs supplied cDNA or gDNA.

Per the authors' pipeline: Scientists estimated how many nucleated cells there were by amplifying reference gene primers. TCRdb's table, derived via immunoSEQ multiplex PCR, lists solely in-frame clones and lacks some. V and J calls and clone size follow that table, whereas D and trimming were derived from the DNA. The sample holds 85,000 to 130,000 clones, roughly 82% seen once. The TCR originated in a man aged 55 to 70 with acute or convalescent COVID-19. Sequencing input: peripheral blood.

The CDR3 region has the DNA TGCAGTGCTAGTCGGTCCCAAGAGACCCAGTACTTC. This encodes CSASRSQETQYF. The chain employs TRBV20-1 and TRBJ2-5; D not resolved. This CDR3 is 12 amino acids long. CDR1 is DFQATT and CDR2 is SNEGSKA in the germline V gene (reference sequence). The ends were cut back, 3 bases at V and 1 base at J, with 6 bases in the middle.